This T cell receptor (beta chain) was profiled in a study of cytomegalovirus exposure and HLA in healthy donors. Study in general: HLA-typed donors were the source of about 85 million unique TCRs, which an early data release held.

The PCR ran on 60 Vbeta and 13 Jbeta primers. Generated by immunoSEQ multiplex PCR, the TCRdb table keeps only in-frame clones and is missing some. The sample records 150,000 to 200,000 clones, about 81% being singletons. V lost 5 bases to trimming and J lost 0 bases, with 11 bases between them. Germline V CDR1 and CDR2: MNHEY, SVGAGI. The CDR3 contains 15 residues. V and J are TRBV6-5 and TRBJ2-1, with D possibly being TRBD2 (6 bases). The sequenced material came from PBMCs. This TCR derives from a woman aged 18-29 years in good health and CMV-seropositive. The CDR3 bases are TGTGCCAGCAGTCTTAGCGGTTACTCCTACAATGAGCAGTTCTTC. Encoded protein: CASSLSGYSYNEQFF.